A single sample gave rise to the 9 T cell receptor beta chains below, sequenced in a study of tumor-infiltrating lymphocytes in primary liver carcinoma. The template, around 520 ng total RNA, yielded TCR beta cDNA made with a constant-region primer. TCR beta libraries came from three nested multiplex PCR rounds using slightly modified ARM-PCR. Researchers ran the first two PCR rounds for roughly 10 cycles each with TRBV1-TRBV30 forward primers and a C-beta reverse primer. TCRdb redid the calling of the multiplex PCR reads with MiXCR, one entry per CDR3 protein. The table has fewer than 350,000 distinct CDR3 sequences, roughly two thirds seen once; the top ten hold more than 8.5%. Extraction also yielded germline DNA, while blood RNA was obtained from unsorted whole blood. Material for sequencing was peripheral blood. These receptor sequences come from a man aged 35-49 years with primary liver carcinoma and hepatitis B virus infection.

This clonotype was seen only a few times. This chain connects TRBV6-1 to TRBJ2-7; D unresolved. V was trimmed by 7 bases and J by 3 bases, leaving 7 bases between them. Germline-derived CDR1 and CDR2 are MNHNS and SASEGT. This CDR3 is built from 11 residues. CDR3 DNA sequence: TGTGCCAGCACCAGAGACTACGAGCAGTACTTC. Amino acids: CASTRDYEQYF.

This clonotype was detected many times. V is TRBV5-4 and J is TRBJ2-7, with 7 nucleotides matching TRBD2. V shed 4 bases, J shed 5 bases, and the junction held 12 bases outside the gene matches. CDR1 and CDR2 (germline): SGHNT, YYREEE (reference sequence). This CDR3 region has 15 residues. For the CDR3, the DNA is TGTGCCAGCAGCCCGGTAATAGCGGGTCCTAACGAGCAGTACTTC. This translates into CASSPVIAGPNEQYF.

This clonotype was seen ten or more times. The genes are TRBV10-3 and TRBJ2-7; D might be TRBD1 (6 bases). Germline loops: CDR1 ENHRY, CDR2 SYGVKD. Trimming removed 0 bases from V and 7 bases from J, with 13 bases in between. There are 14 residues in the CDR3. CDR3 region: CAISESAGEMEQYF. The CDR3 DNA sequence: TGTGCCATCAGTGAGTCGGCAGGGGAAATGGAGCAGTACTTC.

A note on this clonotype: This could be a read error, since a much larger clone is one nucleotide away. The J gene is TRBJ2-1, the V gene TRBV7-3, with D possibly being TRBD2 (5 bases). This CDR3 is built from 14 residues. V gave up 5 bases and J gave up 9 bases, with 17 bases separating them. Germline loops: CDR1 SGHTA, CDR2 FQGTGA. Here the CDR3 reads CASSPSRRVSEQFF. CDR3 bases: TGTGCCAGCAGCCCTAGCAGGAGAGTAAGTGAGCAGTTCTTC.

With respect to this clonotype: With a much larger clone just one base away, this may be a read error. Here the CDR3 omits its conserved ending phenylalanine or tryptophan, so a read error is the likely source. The rearrangement links TRBV5-6 to TRBJ2-2, with TRBD2 matching over 8 bases. The V gene's germline CDR1 is SGHDT and CDR2 YYEEEE. V was pared by 2 bases and J by 5 bases, with 11 bases of the junction left unmatched. There are 17 residues in the CDR3. The CDR3 loop is CASSLWGLVRTTGELFL. CDR3 DNA sequence: TGTGCCAGCAGCTTATGGGGACTAGTGCGGACAACCGGGGAGCTGTTTTTG.

In regard to this clonotype: The conserved closing phenylalanine or tryptophan is absent in this CDR3, likely reflecting a read error. V and J are TRBV6-5 and TRBJ2-1; the D gene could be TRBD1 or TRBD2 (5 bases each). CDR3 length equals 16 residues. CDR1 and CDR2 (germline): MNHEY, SVGAGI. The CDR3 DNA follows: TGTGCCAGCAGTTACCGGGACCCCGCGACCTACAATGAACAGTTCCTC. Amino acid sequence: CASSYRDPATYNEQFL.

With respect to this clonotype: One end of the junction does not line up with germline, which may come from a read error. The J gene is TRBJ2-3, the V gene TRBV6-9; 9 bases are shared with TRBD2. The CDR3 has 16 residues. In germline, CDR1 is MNHGY, CDR2 SVAAGI. CDR3 DNA: TGTGCCAGCAGTTCACAAGCGGGAGGTCACACAGATACGCTGTATTTT. It codes for CASSSQAGGHTDTLYF.

This clonotype came up many times. This chain connects TRBV4-1 to TRBJ2-1; the D is unclear. Germline CDR1 is MGHRA and CDR2 is YSYEKL. The CDR3 is 14 residues long. Trimming left V 4 bases short and J 2 bases short, with 9 bases between. Here the CDR3 DNA reads TGCGCCAGCAGCCTTCGAACGCCCTACAATGAGCAGTTCTTC. Its protein product is CASSLRTPYNEQFF.

On this clonotype: A much larger clone differs by one base, so this may be a read error. CDR3 sequence: CASSHLFAGPYGQYF. CDR3 in DNA: TGCGCCAGCAGCCACTTATTCGCAGGGCCCTACGGGCAGTACTTC. The chain recombines TRBV4-1 with TRBJ2-7, with D maybe TRBD1 (5 bases). Germline V lookup: CDR1 MGHRA, CDR2 YSYEKL. CDR3 length: 15 amino acids.